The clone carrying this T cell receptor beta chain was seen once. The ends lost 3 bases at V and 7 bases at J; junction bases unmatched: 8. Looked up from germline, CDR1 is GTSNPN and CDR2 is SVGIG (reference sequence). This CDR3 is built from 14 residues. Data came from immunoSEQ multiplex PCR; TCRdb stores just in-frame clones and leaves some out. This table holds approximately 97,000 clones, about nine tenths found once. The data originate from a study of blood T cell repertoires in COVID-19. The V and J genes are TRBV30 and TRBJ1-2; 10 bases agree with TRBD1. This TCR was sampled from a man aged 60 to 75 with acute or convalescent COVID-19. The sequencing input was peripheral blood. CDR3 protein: CAWSAGQGIFGYTF. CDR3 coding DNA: TGTGCCTGGAGCGCGGGACAGGGGATATTTGGCTACACCTTC.